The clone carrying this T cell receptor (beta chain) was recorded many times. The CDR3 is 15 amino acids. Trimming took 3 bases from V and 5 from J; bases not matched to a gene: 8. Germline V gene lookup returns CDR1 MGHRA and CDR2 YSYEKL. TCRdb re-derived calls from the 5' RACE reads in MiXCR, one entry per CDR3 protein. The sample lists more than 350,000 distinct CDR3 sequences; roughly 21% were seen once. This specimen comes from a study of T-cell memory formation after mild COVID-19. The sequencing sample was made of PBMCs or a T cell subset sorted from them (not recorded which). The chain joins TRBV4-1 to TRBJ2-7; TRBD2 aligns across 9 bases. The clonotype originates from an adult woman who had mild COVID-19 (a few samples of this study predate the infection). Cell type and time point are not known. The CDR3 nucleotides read TGCGCCAGCAGCCAGAGGCTAGCGGGAAGCGACGAGCAGTACTTC. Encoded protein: CASSQRLAGSDEQYF.